Below are 9 T cell receptor beta chains sequenced from a single sample in a study of radiotherapy plus CTLA-4 blockade in lung cancer. Some clones are missing from TCRdb's copy, which holds only in-frame ones; the method was immunoSEQ multiplex PCR. The repertoire has fewer than 65,000 clones, around four fifths of them found once; the top ten carry around 4.4%. Sequences were derived from peripheral blood, sampled from a patient treated with radiotherapy plus ipilimumab. These receptors were taken from a human donor with non-small cell lung cancer whose response to radiotherapy plus ipilimumab could not be evaluated.

V usage is TRBV6-1 and J usage is TRBJ1-6, with D hard to call. This CDR3 is 14 amino acids long. Between the trimmed V and J ends, which lost 8 bases and 6 bases, there was a span of 14 bases. The germline gives CDR1 MNHNS, CDR2 SASEGT. The CDR3 nucleotides read TGTGCCAGCTCCCGTGCAGGATCTAATTCACCCCTCCACTTT. This gives the protein CASSRAGSNSPLHF.

This sequence joins TRBV30 and TRBJ1-2, with 12 bases lining up with TRBD1. The ends lost 3 bases at V and 8 bases at J; junction bases unmatched: 4. Germline assignment: CDR1 GTSNPN and CDR2 SVGIG (reference sequence). This CDR3 spans 13 amino acids. Written as DNA, the CDR3 is TGTGCCTGGAGCCCAGGGACAGGGGGCGGCTACACCTTC. Translated: CAWSPGTGGGYTF.

V and J are TRBV7-6 and TRBJ1-2; 10 bases fit TRBD1. Germline V gene data show CDR1 as SGHVS and CDR2 as FNYEAQ. V shed 5 bases, J shed 7 bases, and the junction held 7 bases outside the gene matches. CDR3 length: 14 amino acids. The CDR3 spells CASSPGQGEGGYTF. The CDR3 DNA reads as TGTGCCAGCAGCCCTGGACAGGGGGAAGGTGGCTACACCTTC.

In this sample, this clone turned up once. The V and J genes are TRBV11-2 and TRBJ2-4; D gene unclear. The CDR3 runs 14 residues. Germline V CDR1 and CDR2: SGHAT, FQNNGV. Trimming removed 7 bases at V and 5 bases at J, with 15 bases between. The CDR3 region has the DNA TGTGCCAGCACCGAGACTTTGGCGGAAAACATTCAGTACTTC. This codes for CASTETLAENIQYF.

The V gene is TRBV30, the J gene TRBJ1-1; D not certain. V lost 6 bases and J 0 bases, leaving 11 bases between the germline ends. The CDR3 extends over 13 amino acids. CDR1 is GTSNPN and CDR2 is SVGIG in the germline V gene (reference sequence). CDR3 sequence: CACPGTMNTEAFF. The CDR3, as DNA: TGTGCCTGTCCGGGAACTATGAACACTGAAGCTTTCTTT.

J is TRBJ1-5 and V is TRBV28; a possible D gene is TRBD1 (6 bases). Trimming left V 9 bases short and J 3 bases short, with 12 bases between. The CDR3 has 13 residues. Germline loops: CDR1 MDHEN, CDR2 SYDVKM. CDR3 nucleotide sequence: TGTGCCAGTCGGACAGTGAACAATCAGCCCCAGCATTTT. It yields the protein CASRTVNNQPQHF. Full variable domain (outside the CDR3, taken from reference TRBV28 and TRBJ1-5): DVKVTQSSRYLVKRTGEKVFLECVQDMDHENMFWYRQDPGLGLRLIYFSYDVKMKEKGDIPEGYSVSREKKERFSLILESASTNQTSMYLCASRTVNNQPQHFGDGTRLSIL.

This sequence joins TRBV5-4 and TRBJ2-6; D uncertain. The CDR3 loop spans 18 amino acids. Germline loops: CDR1 SGHNT, CDR2 YYREEE (reference sequence). The V end was cut by 2 bases, the J end by 0 bases, with 15 bases between. This CDR3 reads CASSFVHTARSGANVLTF. CDR3 nucleotides: TGTGCCAGCAGCTTTGTCCACACCGCACGCTCTGGGGCCAACGTCCTGACTTTC.

This CDR3 is CASIRAGVAYNEQFF. The CDR3 DNA sequence: TGTGCCAGCATTCGAGCGGGAGTAGCCTACAATGAGCAGTTCTTC. The rearrangement uses TRBV28 and TRBJ2-1, with TRBD2 matching over 8 bases. CDR3 size: 15 residues. V lost 7 bases, J lost 2 bases, and 7 bases stayed unmatched. In germline, CDR1 is MDHEN, CDR2 SYDVKM.

This chain links TRBV6-6 with TRBJ2-7; TRBD1 aligns across 10 bases. V dropped 6 bases and J dropped 5; count of bases not matched to a gene: 4. CDR1 is MNHNY and CDR2 is SVGAGI in the germline V gene (reference sequence). The CDR3 totals 13 residues. CDR3 DNA sequence: TGTGCCAGCAGCAGACAGGGGGCACACGAGCAGTACTTC. This gives the protein CASSRQGAHEQYF.